This TCR beta chain was sequenced in a study of T-cell memory formation after mild COVID-19. This clonotype occurred once. Its target is unknown. The junction differs from germline at one of its ends, possibly a read error. The CDR3 runs 15 residues. Broader study findings: That cross-reactive memory joined was suggested by some responding clones appearing in pre-infection memory. Researchers report contracting CD4+ clones mostly in CM and EM, with CD8+ clones in EMRA.

TCRdb re-derived calls from the 5' RACE reads in MiXCR, one entry per CDR3 protein. The sample includes 170,000 or so distinct CDR3 sequences, 30% to 35% seen only once; the top ten take 12%. The rearrangement joins TRBV12-3 or TRBV12-4 to TRBJ1-2; tentatively, D is TRBD1 (5 bases). The sequenced material came from PBMCs or a T cell subset sorted from them (not recorded which). The TCR sequence derives from an adult woman who had mild COVID-19 (a few samples of this study predate the infection). Cell type and time point are not known. The CDR3 DNA reads TGTGCCAGCAGTTTTATCGTAGACAGAAGCTATAGCTACACCTTC. Translated, it gives CASSFIVDRSYSYTF.